Sequencing of this TCR beta chain was carried out in a study of HIV-infected patients and healthy controls. Study findings and constraints: Diversity differences between study cohorts were not due to their slight age and sex differences.

Approximately 510 ng RNA was reverse transcribed with alpha and beta constant-region primers. Each of the alpha and beta chains got its own library through chain-specific third strand synthesis with indices. The SP2 site served as the priming point for second strand synthesis. TCRdb redid the calling of the 5' RACE reads with MiXCR, one entry per CDR3 protein. The top ten hold 23% of the sample, which has approximately 12,000 distinct CDR3 sequences, roughly 9.5% seen once. The V gene's germline CDR1 is SGDLS and CDR2 YYNGEE. The J segment lost 5 bases and the V segment lost 3 bases, leaving 8 bases of the junction unmatched. The CDR3 sequence is 16 residues long. This clonotype showed up many times. Its specificity is unknown. The repertoire came from unfractionated whole blood and reflected all unsorted peripheral T cells.

The rearrangement links TRBV9 to TRBJ1-6; 7 bases match TRBD1. The sequences come from blood, collected before antiretroviral therapy. The sequence derives from an adult with HIV infection. The donor label of this sample is uncertain. CDR3 DNA sequence: TGTGCCAGCAGCGCGGGACTGGGGACAGATAATTCACCCCTCCACTTT. Amino acid sequence: CASSAGLGTDNSPLHF.